This entry concerns a single TCR beta chain. Its antigen is unknown. The record has no base qualities; no much larger clone is one base away. The sample originates from a study of blood T cell repertoires in COVID-19 (dated by TCRdb to 2020 to 2021). Describing the broader study: Samples from collaborators originated in the United States, Italy and Spain and spanned both the acute and convalescent phases of COVID-19. Samples came from the ongoing ImmuneRACE study (first 160 participants) plus 1,254 subjects from 6 global collaborators. A de-identified subject ID, COVID-19 status, age in years and sex were almost always included in the sample metadata. The dataset comprised deeply sampled blood TCRbeta repertoires from subjects exposed to, actively infected with, or recovered from COVID-19. The repertoires were released in a freely available public database meant as a resource for research on the immune response to SARS-CoV-2. The prospective study material was composed of cDNA or gDNA derived from T cells, B-cell-depleted T cells, or PBMCs. Where HLA class I and class II types were available, the types were taken from metadata supplied by the sample provider, not from assay-based typing. Overall study results and their limits: Clinical and demographic metadata were provided uncurated, with the amount varying by source and participant.

TCRbeta CDR3 regions were amplified from genomic DNA using the immunoSEQ Assay, a bias-controlled multiplex PCR. The paper's data handling went like this. The number of nucleated cells in each sample was estimated by amplification of reference gene primers within the assay. To quantify the absolute abundance of each unique TCRbeta CDR3 rearrangement, sequence reads were collapsed and filtered. Productive Simpson clonality was computed per sample as the square root of Simpson's diversity index over productive rearrangements. TCRdb stores this immuneACCESS table with in-frame sequences only. Part of the clones is absent; in the studies checked, under half of the shortfall reflects unresolved V genes, and no reason is known for the rest. V and J calls and clone size are as listed in that table; D and trimming were resolved from the DNA. The sample table contains about 460,000 clones; only one count was recorded for approximately 91% of them. The top ten clonotypes cover roughly 8.5% of the sample.

There are 16 amino acids in the CDR3, from cysteine to phenylalanine inclusive. The entry retains the CDR3 DNA only, 48 bases that are in frame from base 1. The germline V gene sets CDR1 to MNHEY and CDR2 to SVGEGT. V lost 2 bases and J lost 7 bases; the stretch between them is 19 bases long. Participants in the prospective study were aged roughly 18 to 100 years, lived in 24 United States geographic areas, and enrolled through a virtual design. To assign participants to cohorts, the prospective study relied on clinical history that participants themselves reported in a screening survey and a study questionnaire. ImmuneRACE Cohort 3 recovered participants were defined by two consecutive negative NP/OP PCR tests, healthcare professional clearance, or symptom resolution. In the prospective study, mobile phlebotomists collected whole blood, serum and a nasopharyngeal or oropharyngeal swab from each participant. Prospective study participants could optionally give additional blood draws and questionnaires over a roughly 2-month period. Blood samples from the prospective study were shipped frozen or at room temperature prior to DNA extraction.

In this chain, TRBV6-2 or TRBV6-3 is recombined with TRBJ2-3; matching of 5 bases hints at TRBD2 as the D gene. Sequences were obtained from PBMCs or T cells enriched from blood (not recorded which). The sequence was collected from a woman aged 55 to 70 who had recovered from COVID-19. CDR3 loop: CASSYHPLATANTQYF. The nucleotide sequence is given as TGTGCCAGCAGTTACCACCCTCTAGCCACGGCCAATACGCAGTATTTT.